The subject of this entry is one T cell receptor beta chain. Its antigen remains unidentified. This record comes from a study of cytomegalovirus exposure and HLA in healthy donors. Findings and limits, study-wide: A later analysis reportedly found fewer N-insertions in an Asian-associated ancestry cluster than the roughly 670-donor mean.

Primers: 60 Vbeta forward and 13 Jbeta reverse. The repertoire was sequenced with immunoSEQ multiplex PCR; TCRdb's copy has only in-frame clones and lacks some. The sample includes roughly 120,000 clones, 75% to 85% of them seen just once. Looked up from germline, CDR1 is SGHRS and CDR2 is YFSETQ. J lost 0 bases, V lost 4 bases, and 8 bases had no gene match. There are 18 residues in the CDR3. The chain is built from TRBV5-1 and TRBJ2-4, with 12 bases that match TRBD2. The sample comprised PBMCs. This TCR derives from a male donor in good health and CMV-seronegative. The CDR3 bases are TGCGCCAGCAGCCCTGGACTAGCGGGAACACTAGCCAAAAACATTCAGTACTTC. It translates to CASSPGLAGTLAKNIQYF.